These T cell receptor beta chains were read from a single sample in a study of siplizumab effects on memory and regulatory T cells. Method: immunoSEQ multiplex PCR; TCRdb's copy keeps in-frame clones and lacks some. Among 100,000 to 120,000 clones listed, roughly 89% were seen once. The sequencing input was CD4+ T cells sorted from blood. The receptors were gathered from a human donor in good health. CDR3s include the opening cysteine and the closing phenylalanine or tryptophan. D genes are given only for firm matches. Some rows have no size entry. The others give once, few or many, or a class for an expanded clone.

D gene: -
clone size: -
J gene: TRBJ2-7
V gene: TRBV21-1
CDR3 DNA: TGTGCCAGCAGCAAAGAACAGTCCTCCTACGAGCAGTACTTC
CDR3 protein: CASSKEQSSYEQYF

D gene: -
clone size: once
J gene: TRBJ2-3
V gene: TRBV6-6
CDR3 DNA: TGTGCCAGCAGTTACGCTGCGGGGCCATACGCAGATACGCAGTATTTT
CDR3 protein: CASSYAAGPYADTQYF

D gene: -
clone size: -
J gene: TRBJ2-7
V gene: TRBV7-5
CDR3 DNA: TGTGCCAGAAGCTCAAATCGAAAGGGACAGGGTATACTCCCTTCCTACGAGCAGTACTTC
CDR3 protein: CARSSNRKGQGILPSYEQYF

D gene: -
clone size: few
J gene: TRBJ2-7
V gene: TRBV27
CDR3 DNA: TGTGCCAGCAAGTTCGGGGCGGGTCGCGAGCAGTACTTC
CDR3 protein: CASKFGAGREQYF

D gene: TRBD1
clone size: -
J gene: TRBJ1-2
V gene: TRBV6-6
CDR3 DNA: TGTGCCAGCAAAATGGGACAGGCAACTTGGGGCTACACCTTC
CDR3 protein: CASKMGQATWGYTF

D gene: -
clone size: -
J gene: TRBJ2-7
V gene: TRBV19
CDR3 DNA: TGTGCCAGTAGTATAGGACCGGGCCCCTACGAGCAGTACTTC
CDR3 protein: CASSIGPGPYEQYF

D gene: -
clone size: -
J gene: TRBJ2-6
V gene: TRBV21-1
CDR3 DNA: TGTGCCAGCAGCAAAGATTGGGTAGGGACAGGGGGCTTTAGCTCTGGGGCCAACGTCCTGACTTTC
CDR3 protein: CASSKDWVGTGGFSSGANVLTF

D gene: TRBD2
clone size: -
J gene: TRBJ2-5
V gene: TRBV4-2
CDR3 DNA: TGTGCCAGCAGCCAAGATACGGGGACTAGCGTCCAAGAGACCCAGTACTTC
CDR3 protein: CASSQDTGTSVQETQYF

D gene: TRBD2
clone size: -
J gene: TRBJ2-2
V gene: TRBV9
CDR3 DNA: TGTGCCAGCAGCGTCCTATCGGGAGGCACCGGGGAGCTGTTTTTT
CDR3 protein: CASSVLSGGTGELFF

D gene: TRBD2
clone size: -
J gene: TRBJ2-7
V gene: TRBV4-2
CDR3 DNA: TGTGCCAGCAGCCAAGGGGGGGGAGGTGAGCAGTACTTC
CDR3 protein: CASSQGGGGEQYF

D gene: TRBD1
clone size: -
J gene: TRBJ1-2
V gene: TRBV18
CDR3 DNA: TGTGCCAGCTCACCAACAGGGGGTGGCGACTATGGCTACACCTTC
CDR3 protein: CASSPTGGGDYGYTF

D gene: -
clone size: -
J gene: TRBJ1-4
V gene: TRBV15
CDR3 DNA: TGTGCCACCAGCAGAGTGACAGCAACTAATGAAAAACTGTTTTTT
CDR3 protein: CATSRVTATNEKLFF

D gene: -
clone size: -
J gene: TRBJ2-5
V gene: TRBV19
CDR3 DNA: TGTGCCAGTAGTATCTCGGGTTTAGAGACCCAGTACTTC
CDR3 protein: CASSISGLETQYF

D gene: -
clone size: -
J gene: TRBJ1-2
V gene: TRBV7-8
CDR3 DNA: TGTGCCAGCAGCTCTACAGGGTTCTATGGCTACACCTTC
CDR3 protein: CASSSTGFYGYTF

D gene: -
clone size: -
J gene: TRBJ2-7
V gene: TRBV9
CDR3 DNA: TGTGCCAGCGGACGGGGGACCTACGAGCAGTACTTC
CDR3 protein: CASGRGTYEQYF

D gene: TRBD2
clone size: -
J gene: TRBJ2-7
V gene: TRBV4-2
CDR3 DNA: TGTGCCAGCAGCCAAGATCCCTTGGCTAGCGGGAGTGGCGAGCAGTACTTC
CDR3 protein: CASSQDPLASGSGEQYF

D gene: -
clone size: -
J gene: TRBJ1-2
V gene: TRBV18
CDR3 DNA: TGTGCCAGCTCACCATCCCCGGACGGCTCGGCTCACTTC
CDR3 protein: CASSPSPDGSAHF

D gene: -
clone size: -
J gene: TRBJ2-5
V gene: TRBV19
CDR3 DNA: TGTGCCAGTAGTCAAGGGGTTCAAGAGACCCAGTACTTC
CDR3 protein: CASSQGVQETQYF

D gene: -
clone size: -
J gene: TRBJ2-7
V gene: TRBV9
CDR3 DNA: TGTGCCAGCAGCGTTCGGCCGGGGGATCCCTACGAGCAGTACTTC
CDR3 protein: CASSVRPGDPYEQYF

D gene: -
clone size: -
J gene: TRBJ2-2
V gene: TRBV4-2
CDR3 DNA: TGTGCCACCAGCCATACAGCGAACACCGGGGAGCTGTTTTTT
CDR3 protein: CATSHTANTGELFF

D gene: TRBD1
clone size: -
J gene: TRBJ1-1
V gene: TRBV6-5
CDR3 DNA: TGTGCCAGCAGCCGGACAGGGGGGAGGGCTGAAGCTTTCTTT
CDR3 protein: CASSRTGGRAEAFF

D gene: -
clone size: -
J gene: TRBJ1-4
V gene: TRBV5-1
CDR3 DNA: TGCGCCAGCAGCCCACTGACAGGTTTCAATGAAAAACTGTTTTTT
CDR3 protein: CASSPLTGFNEKLFF

D gene: TRBD2
clone size: -
J gene: TRBJ2-3
V gene: TRBV19
CDR3 DNA: TGTGCCAGTACCCTCGGGACTAGCGGGCGCACAGATACGCAGTATTTT
CDR3 protein: CASTLGTSGRTDTQYF

D gene: -
clone size: once
J gene: TRBJ1-4
V gene: TRBV28
CDR3 DNA: TGTGCCAGCAGTAGCCGAGGACTGGCAACTAATGAAAAACTGTTTTTT
CDR3 protein: CASSSRGLATNEKLFF

D gene: -
clone size: -
J gene: TRBJ2-7
V gene: TRBV5-1
CDR3 DNA: TGCGCCAGCGGAGGGGGAAAGCTGAACGAGCAGTACTTC
CDR3 protein: CASGGGKLNEQYF

D gene: TRBD2
clone size: -
J gene: TRBJ2-5
V gene: TRBV6-1
CDR3 DNA: TGTGCCAGCAATGACGGACTAGCGGGGAGAGAGACCCAGTACTTC
CDR3 protein: CASNDGLAGRETQYF

D gene: -
clone size: -
J gene: TRBJ2-1
V gene: TRBV14
CDR3 DNA: TGTGCCAGCAGCCGCCGAGGGGGTTACAATGAGCAGTTCTTC
CDR3 protein: CASSRRGGYNEQFF

D gene: -
clone size: -
J gene: TRBJ2-5
V gene: TRBV7-8
CDR3 DNA: TGTGCCAGCAGCTTATCAGAGACCCAGTACTTC
CDR3 protein: CASSLSETQYF

D gene: -
clone size: once
J gene: TRBJ2-1
V gene: TRBV10-3
CDR3 DNA: TGTGCCATCAGGCAGGGACTCGAAGGGAATGAGCAGTTCTTC
CDR3 protein: CAIRQGLEGNEQFF

D gene: -
clone size: -
J gene: TRBJ1-4
V gene: TRBV2
CDR3 DNA: TGTGCCAGCAGTGTCCCGGACGGGGAAAAACTGTTTTTT
CDR3 protein: CASSVPDGEKLFF

D gene: -
clone size: -
J gene: TRBJ2-2
V gene: TRBV14
CDR3 DNA: TGTGCCAGCAGCCAGGGGACTGGCGGGGAGCTGTTTTTT
CDR3 protein: CASSQGTGGELFF

D gene: TRBD2
clone size: once
J gene: TRBJ2-5
V gene: TRBV6-1
CDR3 DNA: TGTGCCAGCATTTCCGGACTAGCGGGGCAAGAGACCCAGTACTTC
CDR3 protein: CASISGLAGQETQYF

D gene: TRBD1
clone size: -
J gene: TRBJ2-1
V gene: TRBV6-6
CDR3 DNA: TGTGCCAGCAGTCTCGTGACAGGGGGCAACTACAATGAGCAGTTCTTC
CDR3 protein: CASSLVTGGNYNEQFF

D gene: TRBD1
clone size: once
J gene: TRBJ2-7
V gene: TRBV5-1
CDR3 DNA: TGCGCCAGCAGCTTAAGACAATTTGGACAGGGGTCTTCCTACGAGCAGTACTTC
CDR3 protein: CASSLRQFGQGSSYEQYF

D gene: TRBD1
clone size: -
J gene: TRBJ1-1
V gene: TRBV7-9
CDR3 DNA: TGTGCCAGCAGCCCTTTGACAGGGGACAGCACTGAAGCTTTCTTT
CDR3 protein: CASSPLTGDSTEAFF

D gene: TRBD1
clone size: once
J gene: TRBJ2-5
V gene: TRBV19
CDR3 DNA: TGTGCCAGTAGTATGGGTGGGGGACAGGTGTACCAAGAGACCCAGTACTTC
CDR3 protein: CASSMGGGQVYQETQYF

D gene: TRBD2
clone size: -
J gene: TRBJ2-5
V gene: TRBV4-1
CDR3 DNA: TGCGCCAGCAGCCCTCCCCGGGCGGGGGGGTACCAAGAGACCCAGTACTTC
CDR3 protein: CASSPPRAGGYQETQYF

D gene: -
clone size: -
J gene: TRBJ1-5
V gene: TRBV6-4
CDR3 DNA: TGTGCCAGCAGTGTCAAAGAAGGTCAGCCCCAGCATTTT
CDR3 protein: CASSVKEGQPQHF

D gene: TRBD1
clone size: -
J gene: TRBJ1-5
V gene: TRBV6-1
CDR3 DNA: TGTGCCAGCAGTGACCAGGGGGCTCGTTATAGCAATCAGCCCCAGCATTTT
CDR3 protein: CASSDQGARYSNQPQHF

D gene: TRBD1
clone size: -
J gene: TRBJ2-5
V gene: TRBV7-8
CDR3 DNA: TGTGCCAGCAGCCTCTCCGGGACAGGGATGGAGACCCAGTACTTC
CDR3 protein: CASSLSGTGMETQYF

D gene: TRBD2
clone size: -
J gene: TRBJ2-7
V gene: TRBV6-5
CDR3 DNA: TGTGCCAGCAGAGATATAGCGGGGCTCTTCGGCGAGCAGTACTTC
CDR3 protein: CASRDIAGLFGEQYF

D gene: TRBD1
clone size: -
J gene: TRBJ2-1
V gene: TRBV18
CDR3 DNA: TGTGCCAGCTCATCAGTCGGACAGGGGAGCTCCTACAATGAGCAGTTCTTC
CDR3 protein: CASSSVGQGSSYNEQFF

D gene: TRBD1
clone size: -
J gene: TRBJ2-7
V gene: TRBV2
CDR3 DNA: TGTGCCAGCCGGACAGGGGGCTACGAGCAGTACTTC
CDR3 protein: CASRTGGYEQYF

D gene: -
clone size: -
J gene: TRBJ1-2
V gene: TRBV19
CDR3 DNA: TGTGCCAGTAACTCCTTCGGGGCCGGAGTGAGATATGGCTACACCTTC
CDR3 protein: CASNSFGAGVRYGYTF

D gene: -
clone size: once
J gene: TRBJ2-7
V gene: TRBV6-1
CDR3 DNA: TGTGCCAGCAGGTTAGCGTACGAGCAGTACTTC
CDR3 protein: CASRLAYEQYF

D gene: -
clone size: -
J gene: TRBJ1-1
V gene: TRBV7-6
CDR3 DNA: TGTGCCAGCAGCCGACCTAACACTGAAGCTTTCTTT
CDR3 protein: CASSRPNTEAFF

D gene: TRBD2
clone size: -
J gene: TRBJ2-3
V gene: TRBV13
CDR3 DNA: TGTGCCAGCAGCTTAGGCGGGACTAGCGGGGGAAGCACAGATACGCAGTATTTT
CDR3 protein: CASSLGGTSGGSTDTQYF

D gene: -
clone size: -
J gene: TRBJ2-7
V gene: TRBV19
CDR3 DNA: TGTGCCAGTAGGAAGACTAGTACCTCTTGGAACGAGCAGTACTTC
CDR3 protein: CASRKTSTSWNEQYF

D gene: -
clone size: -
J gene: TRBJ2-5
V gene: TRBV5-1
CDR3 DNA: TGCGCCAGCAGTCAGACGGGGTACCAAGAGACCCAGTACTTC
CDR3 protein: CASSQTGYQETQYF

D gene: -
clone size: few
J gene: TRBJ1-1
V gene: TRBV18
CDR3 DNA: TGTGCCAGCTCGGCAGCACCCGCCGAAGCTTTCTTT
CDR3 protein: CASSAAPAEAFF